Following are 27 T cell receptor beta chains from one sample sequenced in a study of graft-versus-host responses after intestinal transplantation. TCRdb keeps only in-frame clones here, not all; method: immunoSEQ multiplex PCR. The sample holds about 8,200 clones, over 90% seen once. The specimen comprised PBMCs, sampled 11 days after intestinal transplantation. Receptors were obtained from a human patient who received an intestinal transplant, so some T cells may come from the graft donor.

V gene TRBV28 combines with J gene TRBJ2-2; D not resolved. The germline gives CDR1 MDHEN, CDR2 SYDVKM. The ends were cut back, 3 bases at V and 11 bases at J, with 10 bases in the middle. CDR3 length: 12 residues. CDR3 coding DNA: TGTGCCAGCAGTTTTGAGTTTACCGAGCTGTTTTTT. Translating gives CASSFEFTELFF.

This clone was seen just once. The gene calls are TRBV10-2 and TRBJ2-1; D perhaps matches TRBD2 (5 bases). The CDR3 consists of 16 residues. In germline, CDR1 is WSHSY, CDR2 SAAADI. The ends were cut back, 7 bases at V and 5 bases at J, with 21 bases in the middle. In DNA form, the CDR3 reads TGCGCCAGCATCCCGACGGACTCCTCCGACCACAATGAGCAGTTCTTC. This gives the protein CASIPTDSSDHNEQFF.

The chain links TRBV27 to TRBJ2-1; 10 bases are a match to TRBD1. V lost 4 bases and J lost 4; bases outside the gene matches: 4. Germline V gene lookup returns CDR1 MNHEY and CDR2 SMNVEV (reference sequence). The CDR3 has 15 amino acids. This CDR3 is CASSSPGQGYNEQFF. The CDR3 coding sequence is TGTGCCAGCAGTTCACCGGGACAGGGGTACAATGAGCAGTTCTTC.

CDR3 protein: CASSLGYQGAKTEQYF. CDR3 sequence (DNA): TGCGCCAGCAGCTTGGGGTATCAGGGCGCCAAAACGGAGCAGTACTTC. The V call is TRBV5-1, the J call TRBJ2-7; a weak D match, TRBD1 (5 bases). CDR1 is SGHRS and CDR2 is YFSETQ in the germline V gene. The CDR3 totals 16 residues. V lost 0 bases, J lost 7 bases, and 20 bases lay in between.

In DNA, the CDR3 is TGTGCCAGCAGTCGACCCATGGGGCGAACCCATGAAAAACTGTTTTTT. Amino acid sequence: CASSRPMGRTHEKLFF. This chain connects TRBV28 to TRBJ1-4; possible D gene TRBD1, 5 bases. The CDR3 sequence is 16 residues long. CDR1 is MDHEN and CDR2 is SYDVKM in the germline V gene. Trimming removed 5 bases from V and 6 bases from J, with 19 bases in between. Using reference TRBV28 and TRBJ1-4 for the parts outside the CDR3, the full variable domain is DVKVTQSSRYLVKRTGEKVFLECVQDMDHENMFWYRQDPGLGLRLIYFSYDVKMKEKGDIPEGYSVSREKKERFSLILESASTNQTSMYLCASSRPMGRTHEKLFFGSGTQLSVL.

The V gene is TRBV7-9, the J gene TRBJ1-1, with D possibly being TRBD1 (6 bases). There are 12 residues in the CDR3. Germline V gene sequence: CDR1 SEHNR, CDR2 FQNEAQ (reference sequence). V was trimmed by 5 bases and J by 6 bases, leaving 10 bases between them. The CDR3 loop reads CASSGGGAEAFF. The CDR3 coding sequence is TGTGCCAGCAGCGGTGGGGGCGCTGAAGCTTTCTTT.

The chain couples TRBV7-9 to TRBJ1-4; tentatively, D is TRBD1 (6 bases). Germline CDR1 reads SEHNR; CDR2 reads FQNEAQ (reference sequence). The CDR3 sequence is 15 residues long. Trimming shortened V by 4 bases and J by 4 bases, and 13 bases separated the two germline ends. This CDR3 is CASSSSLGGNEKLFF. CDR3 nucleotide sequence: TGTGCCAGCAGCTCCTCTCTAGGGGGTAATGAAAAACTGTTTTTT.

The chain carries TRBV7-8 and TRBJ1-6; no definite D call. This CDR3 region has 20 residues. Trimming removed 5 bases at V and 1 base at J, with 24 bases between. Germline V gene sequence: CDR1 SGHVS, CDR2 FQNEAQ. The CDR3 DNA reads as TGTGCCAGCAGCCCGACGGCTAAGAGGGTATCCGGGTCCTATAATTCACCCCTCCACTTT. Residues: CASSPTAKRVSGSYNSPLHF.

The chain combines TRBV29-1 with TRBJ2-7; D ambiguous. This CDR3 spans 13 amino acids. The V end was cut by 4 bases, the J end by 2 bases, with 12 bases between. The germline CDR1 and CDR2 sequences are SQVTM and ANQGSEA. The CDR3 sequence: CSVVASPTYEQYF. CDR3 in DNA: TGCAGCGTTGTGGCAAGTCCGACCTACGAGCAGTACTTC.

In this sample, this clone turned up once. The gene calls are TRBV6-5 and TRBJ2-1; TRBD1 matches at 10 bases. Per germline, CDR1 MNHEY and CDR2 SVGAGI. The junction had 2 bases not matched to a gene; V was cut back by 5 bases and J by 1 base. The CDR3 spans 15 residues. The CDR3 is CASSRDRGSYNEQFF. The CDR3 DNA is TGTGCCAGCAGTAGGGACAGGGGTTCCTACAATGAGCAGTTCTTC.

This clone was recorded a few times. V and J are TRBV6-1 and TRBJ1-2, with 8 bases fitting TRBD1. The ends lost 4 bases at V and 4 bases at J; junction bases unmatched: 14. This CDR3 has 17 amino acids. Germline CDR1 reads MNHNS; CDR2 reads SASEGT. The CDR3 sequence is CASSVHRDRTDFYGYTF. The DNA of the CDR3 is TGTGCCAGCAGTGTTCACCGGGACAGGACCGACTTCTATGGCTACACCTTC.

The J gene is TRBJ2-7, the V gene TRBV7-9; D unresolved. From germline, CDR1 is SEHNR and CDR2 FQNEAQ (reference sequence). The CDR3 is made up of 12 amino acids. The V gene lost 5 bases and the J gene lost 7 bases, with 12 bases spanning the gap. The CDR3 region has the DNA TGTGCCAGCAGCCCTAGTGGCCGGGAGCAGTACGTC. This encodes CASSPSGREQYV.

The V and J genes are TRBV19 and TRBJ2-1; D is possibly TRBD2 (7 bases). Germline CDR1 and CDR2: LNHDA and SQIVND (reference sequence). This CDR3 is built from 15 residues. V was cut by 3 bases and J by 7 bases, with 16 bases left in between. CDR3 in amino acids: CASSMETGLENEQFF. The CDR3 nucleotides read TGTGCCAGTAGTATGGAGACAGGACTAGAGAATGAGCAGTTCTTC.

J is TRBJ2-5 and V is TRBV13; unclear D gene. The CDR3 has 15 residues. With 2 bases removed from V and 7 bases from J, the gap between germline ends came to 17 bases. The germline V gene encodes CDR1 PRHDT and CDR2 FYEKMQ (reference sequence). CDR3 loop: CASSLFQRPPGTQYF. CDR3 nucleotide sequence: TGTGCCAGCAGCTTATTCCAAAGGCCCCCGGGGACCCAGTACTTC.

The chain is built from TRBV6-4 and TRBJ2-5; D is possibly TRBD2 (6 bases). V was shortened by 4 bases and J by 4 bases, with 16 bases between the two germline ends. CDR1 is MRHNA and CDR2 is SNTAGT in the germline V gene. The CDR3 has 15 residues. In DNA, the CDR3 is TGTGCCAGCAGTGCGGGGGTTGCCTCCGGAGAGACCCAGTACTTC. Its translation: CASSAGVASGETQYF.

The sample holds a few counts of this clone. This chain links TRBV19 with TRBJ1-2; D perhaps matches TRBD1 (6 bases). V shed 3 bases and J shed 4 bases, with 21 bases lying between them. This CDR3 spans 17 amino acids. Per the germline V gene, CDR1 is LNHDA and CDR2 is SQIVND (reference sequence). CDR3 sequence reads: CASSISLSGEFPYGYTF. CDR3 nucleotide sequence: TGTGCCAGTAGTATTTCTCTTTCAGGGGAGTTTCCCTATGGCTACACCTTC.

The CDR3 region has the DNA TGTGCCAGCACTCCTGGAAACACCATATATTTT. Translating it yields CASTPGNTIYF. The chain is built from TRBV25-1 and TRBJ1-3; D gene ambiguous. Germline V lookup: CDR1 MGHDK, CDR2 SYGVNS. The V end was cut by 7 bases, the J end by 2 bases, with 3 bases between. The CDR3 covers 11 residues.

The chain is built from TRBV6-1 and TRBJ2-7; D may be TRBD1 (6 bases). This CDR3 region has 14 residues. V lost 3 bases to trimming and J lost 4 bases, with 13 bases between them. Germline V gene lookup returns CDR1 MNHNS and CDR2 SASEGT. CDR3 region: CASSEGTYGYEQYV. CDR3 nucleotides: TGTGCCAGCAGTGAGGGGACATACGGTTACGAGCAGTACGTC.

This clone was seen only once. V is TRBV27 and J is TRBJ1-2, with 9 bases that match TRBD1. Germline-derived CDR1 and CDR2 are MNHEY and SMNVEV (reference sequence). The V and J ends lost 3 bases and 2 bases, in that order; junction bases with no gene match: 7. The CDR3 is made up of 16 amino acids. CDR3 amino acids: CASSFDPGTGNYGYTF. DNA for the CDR3: TGTGCCAGCAGTTTCGACCCGGGGACAGGGAACTATGGCTACACCTTC.

The chain uses TRBV12-2 and TRBJ1-2. TRBV12-2 is described as a pseudogene. The CDR3 has 16 residues. The CDR3: CASRLVYKGEGYGYTF. The CDR3 nucleotides read TGTGCAAGTCGCTTAGTCTACAAGGGAGAAGGGTATGGCTACACCTTC.

This sequence joins TRBV30 and TRBJ1-4; D unclear. V was pared by 1 base and J by 6 bases, with 6 bases between. This CDR3 contains 12 residues. In germline, CDR1 is GTSNPN, CDR2 SVGIG (reference sequence). CDR3 DNA: TGTGCCTGGAGTGGCGGGGATGAAAAACTGTTTTTT. Translation: CAWSGGDEKLFF. Filled out from reference TRBV30 and TRBJ1-4, the complete variable domain reads SQTIHQWPATLVQPVGSPLSLECTVEGTSNPNLYWYRQAAGRGLQLLFYSVGIGQISSEVPQNLSASRPQDRQFILSSKKLLLSDSGFYLCAWSGGDEKLFFGSGTQLSVL.

This clone has just one count. The chain is built from TRBV19 and TRBJ2-6; TRBD1 might be the D (6 bases). There are 15 residues in the CDR3. Germline V lookup: CDR1 LNHDA, CDR2 SQIVND (reference sequence). The V end lost 6 bases, the J end lost 2 bases, and 11 bases lay between the germline ends. For the CDR3, the DNA is TGTGCCAGTAGGGAACAGGGCACTGGGGCCAACGTCCTGACTTTC. Amino acids: CASREQGTGANVLTF.

The J gene is TRBJ2-1, the V gene TRBV9, with D maybe TRBD2 (6 bases). Looked up from germline, CDR1 is SGDLS and CDR2 is YYNGEE. Trimming stripped 4 bases from V and 5 bases from J, with 31 bases between. CDR3 length equals 20 residues. The CDR3 region has the DNA TGTGCCAGCAGCACTACGGCTGGCGGGGCGGTCCCCGAGGACCACAATGAGCAGTTCTTC. It codes for CASSTTAGGAVPEDHNEQFF.

This clone was seen a single time. The CDR3 spells CASRKGQGDTDTQYF. CDR3 in DNA: TGTGCCAGTAGGAAGGGACAGGGTGACACAGATACGCAGTATTTT. This chain links TRBV19 with TRBJ2-3; 9 bases map to TRBD1. Germline trimming cut 6 bases from V and 2 bases from J; bases unmatched to any gene: 6. CDR1 LNHDA and CDR2 SQIVND come from the germline V gene (reference sequence). CDR3 length: 15 amino acids. The complete variable domain, with remaining parts taken from reference TRBV19 and TRBJ2-3, reads DGGITQSPKYLFRKEGQNVTLSCEQNLNHDAMYWYRQDPGQGLRLIYYSQIVNDFQKGDIAEGYSVSREKKESFPLTVTSAQKNPTAFYLCASRKGQGDTDTQYFGPGTRLTVL.

The V gene is TRBV6-1, the J gene TRBJ1-6; 8 bases match TRBD1. Germline assignment: CDR1 MNHNS and CDR2 SASEGT. V was pared by 0 bases and J by 8 bases, with 0 bases of the junction left unmatched. This CDR3 has 14 residues. CDR3 residues: CASSEADRDSPLHF. The CDR3, as DNA: TGTGCCAGCAGTGAAGCGGACAGGGATTCACCCCTCCACTTT.

J is TRBJ2-5 and V is TRBV5-1; the D gene is possibly TRBD1 (5 bases). Germline V gene lookup returns CDR1 SGHRS and CDR2 YFSETQ. This CDR3 region has 14 residues. Trimming took 5 bases from V and 2 from J, leaving 13 bases between them. This CDR3 reads CASSPRGSQETQYF. The CDR3 DNA reads as TGCGCCAGCAGTCCTAGGGGCTCTCAAGAGACCCAGTACTTC.

The CDR3 DNA follows: TGCGCCAGCAGCCGGAAACAGGGTACATTGAACTATGGCTACACCTTC. Amino acid sequence: CASSRKQGTLNYGYTF. This chain links TRBV5-1 with TRBJ1-2; D may be TRBD1 (6 bases). V dropped 4 bases and J dropped 2 bases, with 18 bases sitting between them. CDR1 is SGHRS and CDR2 is YFSETQ in the germline V gene. The CDR3 length is 16 residues.